These T cell receptor beta chains were read from a single sample in a study of circulating and synovial CD4+ cells in juvenile arthritis. Generated by immunoSEQ multiplex PCR, the TCRdb table keeps only in-frame clones and is missing some. The data show around 32,000 clones, 93% seen once. The sample comprised CD4+ T cells from blood. The receptors were gathered from a human donor with juvenile idiopathic arthritis. The CDR3 runs from the conserved cysteine through the conserved F or W. Fields, in order: CDR3 DNA, CDR3 protein, J gene, D gene, V gene, clone size. D genes are given only for firm matches. Not all rows give a size; the values are once, few, many and, for expanded clones, a class.

CDR3nt: TGCGCCAGCAGCCAAGAAGATGCGGCGGGAGGGAACAATGAGCAGTTCTTC; CDR3aa: CASSQEDAAGGNNEQFF; j_gene: TRBJ2-1; d_gene: TRBD2; v_gene: TRBV4-1; abundance: -
CDR3nt: TGTGCCAGCAGTGAAGGTCGGGGAGGAGCAGATACGCAGTATTTT; CDR3aa: CASSEGRGGADTQYF; j_gene: TRBJ2-3; d_gene: -; v_gene: TRBV6-1; abundance: -
CDR3nt: TGCGCCAGCAGCCAAGATTCGGGCAGGGCCAATGAAAAACTGTTTTTT; CDR3aa: CASSQDSGRANEKLFF; j_gene: TRBJ1-4; d_gene: -; v_gene: TRBV4-1; abundance: -
CDR3nt: TGTGCCATCAGGGCGAACGGACTAGCGGCCTACGAGCAGTACTTC; CDR3aa: CAIRANGLAAYEQYF; j_gene: TRBJ2-7; d_gene: TRBD2; v_gene: TRBV10-3; abundance: -
CDR3nt: TGTGCCAGCAGCCAGATGACTAGCGGAAGTAACAACCAGTACTTC; CDR3aa: CASSQMTSGSNNQYF; j_gene: TRBJ2-7; d_gene: TRBD2; v_gene: TRBV5-4; abundance: -
CDR3nt: TGTGCCAGCAGCTTGGGAGTGAGGTTCACAGATACGCAGTATTTT; CDR3aa: CASSLGVRFTDTQYF; j_gene: TRBJ2-3; d_gene: -; v_gene: TRBV5-6; abundance: -
CDR3nt: TGCGCCAGCGAGTTGAGCCAGGGCAACAATGAGCAGTTCTTC; CDR3aa: CASELSQGNNEQFF; j_gene: TRBJ2-1; d_gene: -; v_gene: TRBV5-1; abundance: -
CDR3nt: TGTGCCAGCTTACCGACGGGATTGGACTATGGCTACACCTTC; CDR3aa: CASLPTGLDYGYTF; j_gene: TRBJ1-2; d_gene: -; v_gene: TRBV6-1; abundance: -
CDR3nt: TGTGCCAGCAGTCTAGCGGGATACTACGAGCAGTACTTC; CDR3aa: CASSLAGYYEQYF; j_gene: TRBJ2-7; d_gene: TRBD2; v_gene: TRBV28; abundance: once
CDR3nt: TGTGCCAGCAGCTTAGGGGCGGGCAGCTCCTACGAGCAGTACTTC; CDR3aa: CASSLGAGSSYEQYF; j_gene: TRBJ2-7; d_gene: -; v_gene: TRBV7-9; abundance: -
CDR3nt: TGTGCCACCAGCAGAGATTATGTAGGACAGGGAAGCACTGAAGCTTTCTTT; CDR3aa: CATSRDYVGQGSTEAFF; j_gene: TRBJ1-1; d_gene: TRBD1; v_gene: TRBV15; abundance: -
CDR3nt: TGTGCCAGCAGCTTAGCGATAACTAGCGGCTCCTCCTACGAGCAGTACTTC; CDR3aa: CASSLAITSGSSYEQYF; j_gene: TRBJ2-7; d_gene: TRBD2; v_gene: TRBV7-2; abundance: -
CDR3nt: TGCGCCAGCAGCCAGGACAGGGACTATGGCTACACCTTC; CDR3aa: CASSQDRDYGYTF; j_gene: TRBJ1-2; d_gene: TRBD1; v_gene: TRBV5-1; abundance: -
CDR3nt: TGTGCCAGCAGTTACTCGACTGACAACTATGGCTACACCTTC; CDR3aa: CASSYSTDNYGYTF; j_gene: TRBJ1-2; d_gene: -; v_gene: TRBV6-5; abundance: -
CDR3nt: TGTGCCAGCAGCCCTCACCCACGGGGCACTGAAGCTTTCTTT; CDR3aa: CASSPHPRGTEAFF; j_gene: TRBJ1-1; d_gene: -; v_gene: TRBV27; abundance: -
CDR3nt: TGTGCCAGCAGCGCGGACAGAAACACTGAAGCTTTCTTT; CDR3aa: CASSADRNTEAFF; j_gene: TRBJ1-1; d_gene: -; v_gene: TRBV7-3; abundance: -
CDR3nt: TGTGCCAGCTCACCGTTCGGCTTAGGACAGGGGAACGAGCAGTACTTC; CDR3aa: CASSPFGLGQGNEQYF; j_gene: TRBJ2-7; d_gene: TRBD1; v_gene: TRBV18; abundance: -
CDR3nt: TGTGCCAGCAGCGTAGCCCGGACAGGACATAGCAATCAGCCCCAGCATTTT; CDR3aa: CASSVARTGHSNQPQHF; j_gene: TRBJ1-5; d_gene: TRBD1; v_gene: TRBV7-2; abundance: -
CDR3nt: TGTGCCAGCAAAGAACAGGGGGCGTCCTACGAGCAGTACTTC; CDR3aa: CASKEQGASYEQYF; j_gene: TRBJ2-7; d_gene: TRBD1; v_gene: TRBV2; abundance: once
CDR3nt: TGTGCCAGCAGCTCACAGGGTGAAGTCTATGGCTACACCTTC; CDR3aa: CASSSQGEVYGYTF; j_gene: TRBJ1-2; d_gene: -; v_gene: TRBV7-9; abundance: -
CDR3nt: TGTGCCAGCAGTGGCAAGCGGGAGAGGTACAATGAGCAGTTCTTC; CDR3aa: CASSGKRERYNEQFF; j_gene: TRBJ2-1; d_gene: TRBD2; v_gene: TRBV28; abundance: -
CDR3nt: TGTGCCAGCAGCTTTATAGCGGGTCGGCCAGATACGCAGTATTTT; CDR3aa: CASSFIAGRPDTQYF; j_gene: TRBJ2-3; d_gene: TRBD2; v_gene: TRBV7-9; abundance: -
CDR3nt: TGTGCCAGCAGTTTTGCGCGGCCTAATGAAAAACTGTTTTTT; CDR3aa: CASSFARPNEKLFF; j_gene: TRBJ1-4; d_gene: -; v_gene: TRBV6-5; abundance: -
CDR3nt: TGTGCCATCAGTACGGGACTAGTCCCAGATACGCAGTATTTT; CDR3aa: CAISTGLVPDTQYF; j_gene: TRBJ2-3; d_gene: TRBD2; v_gene: TRBV10-3; abundance: once
CDR3nt: TGTGCCAGCAGCCAGTTCCGCAGGGTTGGTGAAAAACTGTTTTTT; CDR3aa: CASSQFRRVGEKLFF; j_gene: TRBJ1-4; d_gene: -; v_gene: TRBV4-2; abundance: -
CDR3nt: TGCGCCAGCAGCCAAGTACCAACCACTAGCGGGCCACACAATGAGCAGTTCTTC; CDR3aa: CASSQVPTTSGPHNEQFF; j_gene: TRBJ2-1; d_gene: TRBD2; v_gene: TRBV4-1; abundance: -
CDR3nt: TGTGCCTGGAGTGGGGACTCACGACCTTACGAGCAGTACTTC; CDR3aa: CAWSGDSRPYEQYF; j_gene: TRBJ2-7; d_gene: -; v_gene: TRBV30; abundance: -
CDR3nt: TGTGCCAGCAGTGCTCACTCCGGGACAGTAGTTAATGGCTACACCTTC; CDR3aa: CASSAHSGTVVNGYTF; j_gene: TRBJ1-2; d_gene: TRBD1; v_gene: TRBV6-1; abundance: -
CDR3nt: TGTGCCAGTAGTATGGGGCAAGCGGGAGTTGCGCAGTATTTT; CDR3aa: CASSMGQAGVAQYF; j_gene: TRBJ2-3; d_gene: TRBD2; v_gene: TRBV19; abundance: -
CDR3nt: TGTGCCAGCAGCTTCGGAGCTGGTCCAGATACGCAGTATTTT; CDR3aa: CASSFGAGPDTQYF; j_gene: TRBJ2-3; d_gene: -; v_gene: TRBV5-5; abundance: -
CDR3nt: TGCGCCAGCAGCCGCCAGGGGGGCTATAGCAATCAGCCCCAGCATTTT; CDR3aa: CASSRQGGYSNQPQHF; j_gene: TRBJ1-5; d_gene: TRBD1; v_gene: TRBV5-1; abundance: -
CDR3nt: TGTGCCAGCAGTAGGGACAGGGGGCAAGAGACCCAGTACTTC; CDR3aa: CASSRDRGQETQYF; j_gene: TRBJ2-5; d_gene: TRBD1; v_gene: TRBV2; abundance: -